This TCR beta chain was sequenced in a study of T-cell reconstitution after alpha-beta-depleted transplantation in children. This clonotype occurred a few times. A library of TCRbeta sequences, prepared with unique molecular identifiers, was generated. In TCRdb, the PCR reads were re-called with MiXCR into one record per CDR3 protein. This sample carries more than 300,000 distinct CDR3 sequences, about a sixth of them seen once, and the ten largest clones take just over 40%. The sequencing used PBMCs, mostly from graft donor cells, collected 360 days after TCRalphabeta/CD19-depleted stem cell transplant. The clonotype originates from a male patient between 2 and 15 years old who had a stem cell transplant for acute lymphoblastic leukemia, so the T cells may come from the graft donor.

The CDR3: CASSSTSGIYNEQFF. CDR3 DNA sequence: TGCGCCAGCAGCTCGACTAGCGGAATCTACAATGAGCAGTTCTTC. The J gene is TRBJ2-1, the V gene TRBV5-1; TRBD2 matches 9 bases. Looked up from germline, CDR1 is SGHRS and CDR2 is YFSETQ. Germline trimming cut 3 bases from V and 3 bases from J; bases unmatched to any gene: 4. The CDR3 covers 15 residues.